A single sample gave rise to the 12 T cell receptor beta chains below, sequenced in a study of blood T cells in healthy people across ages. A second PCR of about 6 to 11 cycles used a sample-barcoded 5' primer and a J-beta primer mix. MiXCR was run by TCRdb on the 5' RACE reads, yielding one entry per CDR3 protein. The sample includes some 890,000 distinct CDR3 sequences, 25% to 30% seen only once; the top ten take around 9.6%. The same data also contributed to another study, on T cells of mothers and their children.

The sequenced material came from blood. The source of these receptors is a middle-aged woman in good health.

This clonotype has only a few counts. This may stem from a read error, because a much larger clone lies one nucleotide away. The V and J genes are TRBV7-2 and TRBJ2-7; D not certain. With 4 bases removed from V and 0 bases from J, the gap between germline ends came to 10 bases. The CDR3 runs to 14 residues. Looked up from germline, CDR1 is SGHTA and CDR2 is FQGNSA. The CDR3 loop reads CASSWKVVSYEQYF. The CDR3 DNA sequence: TGTGCCAGCAGCTGGAAGGTGGTCTCCTACGAGCAGTACTTC. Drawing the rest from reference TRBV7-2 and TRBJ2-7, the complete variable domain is GAGVSQSPSNKVTEKGKDVELRCDPISGHTALYWYRQSLGQGLEFLIYFQGNSAPDKSGLPSDRFSAERTGGSVSTLTIQRTQQEDSAVYLCASSWKVVSYEQYFGPGTRLTVT.

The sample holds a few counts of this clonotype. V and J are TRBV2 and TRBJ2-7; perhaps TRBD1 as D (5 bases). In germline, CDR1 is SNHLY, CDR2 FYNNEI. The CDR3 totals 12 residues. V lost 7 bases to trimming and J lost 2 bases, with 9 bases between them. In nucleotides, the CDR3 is TGTGCCAGCACACAGGAAACCTACGAGCAGTACTTC. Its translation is CASTQETYEQYF.

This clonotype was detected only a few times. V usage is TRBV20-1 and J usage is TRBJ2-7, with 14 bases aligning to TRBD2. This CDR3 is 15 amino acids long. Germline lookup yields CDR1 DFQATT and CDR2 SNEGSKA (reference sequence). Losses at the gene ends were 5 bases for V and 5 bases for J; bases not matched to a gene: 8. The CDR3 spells CSADPGLAGVDEQYF. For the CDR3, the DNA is TGCAGTGCTGACCCGGGACTAGCGGGGGTGGACGAGCAGTACTTC.

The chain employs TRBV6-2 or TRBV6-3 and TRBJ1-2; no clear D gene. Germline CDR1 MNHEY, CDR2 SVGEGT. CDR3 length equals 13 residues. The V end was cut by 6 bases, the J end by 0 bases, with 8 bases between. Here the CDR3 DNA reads TGTGCCAGCAGCCACTTAGCTAACTATGGCTACACCTTC. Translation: CASSHLANYGYTF.

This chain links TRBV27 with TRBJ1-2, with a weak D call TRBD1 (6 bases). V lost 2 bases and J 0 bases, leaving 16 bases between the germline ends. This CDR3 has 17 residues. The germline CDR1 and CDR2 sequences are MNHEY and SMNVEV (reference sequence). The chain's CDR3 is CASSLISEGGANYGYTF. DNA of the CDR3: TGTGCCAGCAGTTTAATATCGGAGGGGGGTGCTAACTATGGCTACACCTTC.

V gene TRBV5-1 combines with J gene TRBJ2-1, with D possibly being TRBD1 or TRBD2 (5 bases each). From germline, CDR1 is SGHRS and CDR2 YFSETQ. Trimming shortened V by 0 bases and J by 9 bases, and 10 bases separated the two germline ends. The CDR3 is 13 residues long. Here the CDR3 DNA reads TGCGCCAGCAGCTTGGGAGACGGGACTGAGCAGTTCTTC. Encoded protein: CASSLGDGTEQFF.

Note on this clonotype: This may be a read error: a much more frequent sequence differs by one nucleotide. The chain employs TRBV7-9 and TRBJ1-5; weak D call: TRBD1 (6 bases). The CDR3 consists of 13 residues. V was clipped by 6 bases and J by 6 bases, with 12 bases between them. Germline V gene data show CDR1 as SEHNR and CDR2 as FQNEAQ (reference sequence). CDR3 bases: TGTGCCAGCAGTAGACAGGAACGTCAGCCCCAGCATTTT. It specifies CASSRQERQPQHF.

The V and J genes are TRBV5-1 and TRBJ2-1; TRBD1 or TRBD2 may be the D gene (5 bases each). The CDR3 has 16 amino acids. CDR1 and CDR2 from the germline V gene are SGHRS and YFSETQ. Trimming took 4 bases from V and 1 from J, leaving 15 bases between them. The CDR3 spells CASSGRGRPSYNEQFF. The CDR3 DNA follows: TGCGCCAGCAGCGGTCGGGGCCGACCTTCCTACAATGAGCAGTTCTTC.

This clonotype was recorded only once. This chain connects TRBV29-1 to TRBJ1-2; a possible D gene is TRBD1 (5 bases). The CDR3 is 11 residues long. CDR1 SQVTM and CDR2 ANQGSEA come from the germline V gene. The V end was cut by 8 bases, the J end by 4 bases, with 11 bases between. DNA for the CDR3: TGCAGCCCGAGGGGCCCCTATGGCTACACCTTC. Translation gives CSPRGPYGYTF.

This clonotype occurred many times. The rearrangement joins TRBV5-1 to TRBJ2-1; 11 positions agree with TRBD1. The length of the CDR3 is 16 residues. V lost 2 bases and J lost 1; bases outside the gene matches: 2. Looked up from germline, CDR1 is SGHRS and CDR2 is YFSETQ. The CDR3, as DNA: TGCGCCAGCAGCTTAGGGACAGGGGGGTCCTACAATGAGCAGTTCTTC. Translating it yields CASSLGTGGSYNEQFF.

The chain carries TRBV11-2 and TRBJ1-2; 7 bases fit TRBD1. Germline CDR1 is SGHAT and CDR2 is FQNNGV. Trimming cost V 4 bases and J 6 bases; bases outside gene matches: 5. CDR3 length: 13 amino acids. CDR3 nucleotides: TGTGCCAGCAGCTCGACAGGGTCGGATGGCTACACCTTC. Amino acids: CASSSTGSDGYTF.

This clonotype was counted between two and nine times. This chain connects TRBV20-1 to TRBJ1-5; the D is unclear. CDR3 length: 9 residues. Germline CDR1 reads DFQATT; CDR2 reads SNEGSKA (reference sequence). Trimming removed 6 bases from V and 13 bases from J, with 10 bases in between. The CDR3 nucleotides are TGCAGTGCCGGATCGCCTCAGCATTTT. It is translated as CSAGSPQHF.